What follows describes a single T cell receptor (beta chain). These data originate in a study of blood T cell repertoires in COVID-19. Turning to the study itself: T cells, B-cell-depleted T cells, or PBMCs provided the cDNA or gDNA that served as material.

Assay used: immunoSEQ multiplex PCR; TCRdb lists only in-frame clones, some missing. Among about 74,000 clones listed, about 86% were seen once. CDR3 length: 16 amino acids. The V and J ends lost 2 bases and 6 bases respectively, with 14 bases between them. In germline, CDR1 is SGHTA, CDR2 FQGNSA. Sequences were obtained from peripheral blood. The chain has TRBV7-2 and TRBJ1-6; maybe TRBD1 (5 bases). This TCR derives from an elderly woman with active or convalescent COVID-19. The CDR3 reads CASSLRAGSSNSPLHF. In DNA form, the CDR3 reads TGTGCCAGCAGCTTAAGGGCAGGGTCTAGTAATTCACCCCTCCACTTT.